The present T cell receptor beta chain was sequenced within a study of immune cell composition in non-small cell lung cancer. Sequenced by immunoSEQ multiplex PCR; TCRdb stores in-frame clones only, minus some. The sample records over 4,500 clones, about 83% being singletons. The table lists this clone with a count of one. Germline CDR1 is SGHRS and CDR2 is YFSETQ. The CDR3 totals 17 residues. The V gene lost 0 bases and the J gene lost 5 bases, with 18 bases spanning the gap. The sequencing sample was made of lung tumor tissue. The chain uses TRBV5-1 and TRBJ2-1; D is possibly TRBD1 (6 bases). This sequence was found in a human donor with non-small cell lung cancer. The CDR3 is CASSLDRGGGNNNEQFF. CDR3 nucleotide sequence: TGCGCCAGCAGCTTGGACAGAGGGGGTGGTAACAACAATGAGCAGTTCTTC.